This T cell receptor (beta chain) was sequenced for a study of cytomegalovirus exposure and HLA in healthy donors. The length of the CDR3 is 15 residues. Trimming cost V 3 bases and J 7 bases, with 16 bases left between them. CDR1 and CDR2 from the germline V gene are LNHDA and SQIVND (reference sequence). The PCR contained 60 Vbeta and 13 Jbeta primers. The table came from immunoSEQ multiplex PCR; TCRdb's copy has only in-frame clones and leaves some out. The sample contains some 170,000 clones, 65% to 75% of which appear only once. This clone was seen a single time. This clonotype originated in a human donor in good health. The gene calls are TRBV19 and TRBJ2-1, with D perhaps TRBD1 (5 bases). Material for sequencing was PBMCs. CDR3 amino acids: CASSIDQGSLNEQFF. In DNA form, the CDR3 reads TGTGCCAGTAGTATTGACCAGGGATCGTTGAATGAGCAGTTCTTC.